This T cell receptor (beta chain) was recovered during a study of control samples from healthy donors and cancer patients. TCRdb keeps only in-frame clones here, not all; method: immunoSEQ multiplex PCR. Seen here are approximately 150,000 clones, around nine tenths observed once, and the top ten hold roughly 0.7%. Germline V gene sequence: CDR1 LNHDA, CDR2 SQIVND (reference sequence). The CDR3 contains 14 residues. V lost 5 bases, J lost 8 bases, and 7 bases stayed unmatched. This clonotype was sampled from a woman aged 30 to 39 in good health. This chain connects TRBV19 to TRBJ2-1; TRBD2 matches at 9 bases. The sample was blood. The DNA of the CDR3 is TGTGCCAGTAGTGCAAGTAGCGGGAGTTATGAGCAGTTCTTC. Translation gives CASSASSGSYEQFF.